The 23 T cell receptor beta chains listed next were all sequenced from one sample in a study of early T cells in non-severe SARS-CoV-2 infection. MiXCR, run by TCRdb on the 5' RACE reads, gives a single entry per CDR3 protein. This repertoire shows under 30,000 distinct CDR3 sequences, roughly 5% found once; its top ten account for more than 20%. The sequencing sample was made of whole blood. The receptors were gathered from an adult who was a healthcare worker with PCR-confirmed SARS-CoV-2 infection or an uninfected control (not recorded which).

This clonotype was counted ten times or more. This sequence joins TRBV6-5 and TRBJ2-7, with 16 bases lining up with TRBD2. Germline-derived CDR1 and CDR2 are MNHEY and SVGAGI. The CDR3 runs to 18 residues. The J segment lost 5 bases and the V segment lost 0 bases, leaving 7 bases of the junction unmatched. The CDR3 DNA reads TGTGCCAGCAGTTACTCGGGGACTAGCGGGAGGGCCGGGGACGAGCAGTACTTC. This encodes CASSYSGTSGRAGDEQYF.

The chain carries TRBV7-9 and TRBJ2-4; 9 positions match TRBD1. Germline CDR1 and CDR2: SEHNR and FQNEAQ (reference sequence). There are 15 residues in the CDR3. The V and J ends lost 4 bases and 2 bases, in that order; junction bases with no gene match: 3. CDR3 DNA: TGTGCCAGCAGCTCGACAGGGGGGTCCAAAAACATTCAGTACTTC. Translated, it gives CASSSTGGSKNIQYF.

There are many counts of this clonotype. DNA for the CDR3: TGTGCCAGCAGTTACGATTCAGGGGTTAATTCACCCCTCCACTTT. Translation: CASSYDSGVNSPLHF. The chain carries TRBV6-5 and TRBJ1-6; maybe TRBD1 (6 bases). This CDR3 is built from 15 residues. Germline lookup yields CDR1 MNHEY and CDR2 SVGAGI. The ends were cut back, 2 bases at V and 6 bases at J, with 11 bases in the middle.

CDR3 bases: TGTGTCAGGGGATCAAGGCGGGAGCAGTACTTC. This translates into CVRGSRREQYF. The gene calls are TRBV2 and TRBJ2-7, with a weak D call TRBD1 (6 bases). The CDR3 covers 11 residues. Germline V lookup: CDR1 SNHLY, CDR2 FYNNEI.

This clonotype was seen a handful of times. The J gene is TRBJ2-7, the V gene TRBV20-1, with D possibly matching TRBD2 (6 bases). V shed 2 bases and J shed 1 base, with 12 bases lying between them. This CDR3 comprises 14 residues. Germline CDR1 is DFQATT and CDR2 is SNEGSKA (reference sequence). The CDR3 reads CSARLEGRSYEQYF. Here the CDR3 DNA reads TGCAGTGCTAGATTGGAGGGCCGGTCCTACGAGCAGTACTTC.

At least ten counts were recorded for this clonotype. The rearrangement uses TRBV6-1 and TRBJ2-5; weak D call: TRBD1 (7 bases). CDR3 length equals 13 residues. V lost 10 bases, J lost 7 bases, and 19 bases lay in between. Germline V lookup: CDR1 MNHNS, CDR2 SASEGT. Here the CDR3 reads CAIGGGTVWTQYF. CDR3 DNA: TGTGCCATCGGGGGTGGGACAGTGTGGACCCAGTACTTC.

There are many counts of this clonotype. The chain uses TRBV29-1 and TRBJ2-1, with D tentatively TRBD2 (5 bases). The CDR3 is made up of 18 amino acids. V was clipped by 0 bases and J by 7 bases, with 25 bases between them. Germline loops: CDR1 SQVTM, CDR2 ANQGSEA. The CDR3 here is CSVEDPRGLGVGYNEQFF. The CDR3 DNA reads TGCAGCGTTGAAGACCCCCGAGGGTTGGGAGTTGGGTATAATGAGCAGTTCTTC.

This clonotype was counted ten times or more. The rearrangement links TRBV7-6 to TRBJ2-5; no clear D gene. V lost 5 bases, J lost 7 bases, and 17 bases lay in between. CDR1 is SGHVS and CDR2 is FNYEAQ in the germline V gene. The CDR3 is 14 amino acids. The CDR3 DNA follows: TGTGCCAGCAGCCTAATCAACCCATCGTCGACCCAGTACTTC. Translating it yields CASSLINPSSTQYF.

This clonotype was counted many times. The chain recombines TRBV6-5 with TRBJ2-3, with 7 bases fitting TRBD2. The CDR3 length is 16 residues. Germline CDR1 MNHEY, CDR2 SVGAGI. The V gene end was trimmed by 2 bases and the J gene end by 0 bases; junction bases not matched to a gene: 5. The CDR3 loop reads CASSYVDGGSTDTQYF. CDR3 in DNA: TGTGCCAGCAGTTACGTGGACGGGGGGAGCACAGATACGCAGTATTTT.

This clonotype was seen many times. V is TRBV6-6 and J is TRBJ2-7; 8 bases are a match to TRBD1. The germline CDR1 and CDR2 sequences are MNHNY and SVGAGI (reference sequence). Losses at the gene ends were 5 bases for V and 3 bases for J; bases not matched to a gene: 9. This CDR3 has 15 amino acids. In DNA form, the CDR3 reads TGTGCCAGCAGTACCCTGACAGGGGAAAGCTACGAGCAGTACTTC. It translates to CASSTLTGESYEQYF.

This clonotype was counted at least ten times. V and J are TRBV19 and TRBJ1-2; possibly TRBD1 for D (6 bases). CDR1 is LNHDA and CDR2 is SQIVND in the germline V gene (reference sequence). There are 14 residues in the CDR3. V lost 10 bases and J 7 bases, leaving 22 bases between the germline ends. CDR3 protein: CATEREQGKGGYTF. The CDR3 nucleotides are TGTGCCACGGAAAGGGAACAGGGCAAGGGTGGCTACACCTTC.

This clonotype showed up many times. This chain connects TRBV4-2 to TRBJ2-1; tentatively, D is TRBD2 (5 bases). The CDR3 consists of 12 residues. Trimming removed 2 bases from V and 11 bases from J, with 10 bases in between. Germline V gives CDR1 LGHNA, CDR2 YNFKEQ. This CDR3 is CASSQPDGKQFF. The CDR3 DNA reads TGTGCCAGCAGCCAACCTGACGGGAAGCAGTTCTTC.

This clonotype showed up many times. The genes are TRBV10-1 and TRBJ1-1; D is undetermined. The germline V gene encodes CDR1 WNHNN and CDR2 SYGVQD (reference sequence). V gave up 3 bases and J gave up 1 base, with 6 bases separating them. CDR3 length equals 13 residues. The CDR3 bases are TGCGCCAGCAGTGAATACAGGAACACTGAAGCTTTCTTT. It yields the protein CASSEYRNTEAFF.

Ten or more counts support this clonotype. The CDR3 DNA follows: TGCGCCAGCAGCCATGAAACGGGACTAGCGGGTACCTTAGACACAGATACGCAGTATTTT. This codes for CASSHETGLAGTLDTDTQYF. The V and J genes are TRBV4-3 and TRBJ2-3, with 12 nucleotides matching TRBD2. Germline V CDR1 and CDR2: LGHNA, YSLEER. J lost 2 bases, V lost 3 bases, and 15 bases had no gene match. The CDR3 loop spans 20 amino acids.

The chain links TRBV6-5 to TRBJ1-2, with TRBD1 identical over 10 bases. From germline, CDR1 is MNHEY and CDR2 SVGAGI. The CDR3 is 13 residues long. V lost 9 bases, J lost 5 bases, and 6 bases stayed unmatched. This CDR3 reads CASRRTGGYGYTF. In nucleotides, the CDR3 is TGTGCCAGTAGGAGGACAGGGGGATATGGCTACACCTTC.

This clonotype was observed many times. In nucleotides, the CDR3 is TGTGCCAGCAGCTTGGAGGGGGGATCAGTAGCTTTCTTT. This gives the protein CASSLEGGSVAFF. The chain recombines TRBV11-2 with TRBJ1-1, with TRBD1 as a possible D gene (6 bases). The V end was cut by 3 bases, the J end by 10 bases, with 15 bases between. This CDR3 contains 13 residues. Germline CDR1 SGHAT, CDR2 FQNNGV.

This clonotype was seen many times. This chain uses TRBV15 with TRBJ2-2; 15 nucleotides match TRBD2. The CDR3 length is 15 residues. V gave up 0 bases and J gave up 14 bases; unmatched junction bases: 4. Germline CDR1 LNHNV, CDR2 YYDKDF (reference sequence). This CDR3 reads CATSRDRTSGRVLFF. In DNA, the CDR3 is TGTGCCACCAGCAGAGATCGGACTAGCGGGAGGGTCCTGTTTTTT.

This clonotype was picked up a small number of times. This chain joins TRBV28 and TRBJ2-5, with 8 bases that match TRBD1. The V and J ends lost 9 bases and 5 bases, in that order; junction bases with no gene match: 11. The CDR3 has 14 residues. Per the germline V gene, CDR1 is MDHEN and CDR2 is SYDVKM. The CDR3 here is CASVPGGPEETQYF. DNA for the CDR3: TGTGCCAGTGTACCAGGGGGCCCCGAGGAGACCCAGTACTTC.

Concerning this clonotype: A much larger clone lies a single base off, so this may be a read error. The CDR3 region has the DNA TGTGCCAGCAGCGTCATAAACATTCAGTGCTTC. It translates to CASSVINIQCF. The J gene is TRBJ2-4, the V gene TRBV11-2; D gene unclear. CDR3 length equals 11 residues. CDR1 SGHAT and CDR2 FQNNGV come from the germline V gene.

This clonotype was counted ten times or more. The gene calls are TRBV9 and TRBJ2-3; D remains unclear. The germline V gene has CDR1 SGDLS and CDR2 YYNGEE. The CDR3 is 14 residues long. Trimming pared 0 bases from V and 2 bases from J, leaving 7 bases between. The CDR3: CASSVGELTDTQYF. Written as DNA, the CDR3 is TGTGCCAGCAGCGTAGGCGAGCTCACAGATACGCAGTATTTT.

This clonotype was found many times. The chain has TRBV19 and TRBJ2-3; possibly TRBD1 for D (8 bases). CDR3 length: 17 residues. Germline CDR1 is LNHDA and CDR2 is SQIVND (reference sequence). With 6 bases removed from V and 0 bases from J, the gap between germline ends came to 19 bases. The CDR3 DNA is TGTGCCAGTAGAAACAGGGGGGCTAGCGGAAGCACAGATACGCAGTATTTT. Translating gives CASRNRGASGSTDTQYF.

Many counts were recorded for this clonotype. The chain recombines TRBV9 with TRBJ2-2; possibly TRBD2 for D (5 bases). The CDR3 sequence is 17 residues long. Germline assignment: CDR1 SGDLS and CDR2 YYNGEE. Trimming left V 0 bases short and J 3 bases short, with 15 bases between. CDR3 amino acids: CASSVDKRAGDTGELFF. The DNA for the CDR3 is TGTGCCAGCAGCGTAGATAAAAGGGCCGGGGACACCGGGGAGCTGTTTTTT.

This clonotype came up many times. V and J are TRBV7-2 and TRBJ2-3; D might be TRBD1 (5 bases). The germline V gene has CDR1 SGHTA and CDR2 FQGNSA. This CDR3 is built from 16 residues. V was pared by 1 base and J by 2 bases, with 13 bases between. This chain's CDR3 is CASSLGPRTSTDTQYF. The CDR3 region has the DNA TGTGCCAGCAGCTTAGGACCGCGGACATCCACAGATACGCAGTATTTT.